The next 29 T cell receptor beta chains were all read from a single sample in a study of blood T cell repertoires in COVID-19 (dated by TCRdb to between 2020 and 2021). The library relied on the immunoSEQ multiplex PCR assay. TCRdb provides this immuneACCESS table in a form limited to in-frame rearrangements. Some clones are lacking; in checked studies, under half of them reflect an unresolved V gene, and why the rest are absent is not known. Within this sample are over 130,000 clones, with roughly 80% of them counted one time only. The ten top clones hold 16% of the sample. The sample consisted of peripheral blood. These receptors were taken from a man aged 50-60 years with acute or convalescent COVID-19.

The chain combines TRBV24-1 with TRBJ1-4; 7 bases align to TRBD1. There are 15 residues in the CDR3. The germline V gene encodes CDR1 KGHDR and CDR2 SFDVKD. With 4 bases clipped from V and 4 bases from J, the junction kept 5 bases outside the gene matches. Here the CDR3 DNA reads TGTGCCACCAGTGAGGCAGGGGGAGGTAATGAAAAACTGTTTTTT. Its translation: CATSEAGGGNEKLFF.

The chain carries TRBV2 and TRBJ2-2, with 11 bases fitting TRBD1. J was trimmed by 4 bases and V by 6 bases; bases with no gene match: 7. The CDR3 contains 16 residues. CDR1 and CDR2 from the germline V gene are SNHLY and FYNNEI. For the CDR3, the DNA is TGTGCCAGCAGCCCACGAGGGACAGGGGGCACCGGGGAGCTGTTTTTT. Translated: CASSPRGTGGTGELFF.

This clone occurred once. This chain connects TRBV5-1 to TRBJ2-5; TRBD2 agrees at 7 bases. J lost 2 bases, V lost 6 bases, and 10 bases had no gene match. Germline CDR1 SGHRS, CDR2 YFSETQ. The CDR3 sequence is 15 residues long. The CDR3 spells CASTGGGQLQETQYF. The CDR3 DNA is TGCGCCAGCACGGGGGGAGGTCAGCTTCAAGAGACCCAGTACTTC.

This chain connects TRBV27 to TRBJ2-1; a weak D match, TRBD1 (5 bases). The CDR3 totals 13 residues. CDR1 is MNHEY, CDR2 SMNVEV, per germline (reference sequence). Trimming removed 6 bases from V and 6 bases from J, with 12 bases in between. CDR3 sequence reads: CASRDGHLNEQFF. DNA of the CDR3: TGTGCCAGCAGAGACGGACACCTCAATGAGCAGTTCTTC.

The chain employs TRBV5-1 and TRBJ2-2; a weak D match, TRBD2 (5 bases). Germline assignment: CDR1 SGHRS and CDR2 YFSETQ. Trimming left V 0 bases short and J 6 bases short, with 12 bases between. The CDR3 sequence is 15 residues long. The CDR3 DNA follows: TGCGCCAGCAGCTTGGCCGGGATAAGCGCCGGGGAGCTGTTTTTT. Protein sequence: CASSLAGISAGELFF.

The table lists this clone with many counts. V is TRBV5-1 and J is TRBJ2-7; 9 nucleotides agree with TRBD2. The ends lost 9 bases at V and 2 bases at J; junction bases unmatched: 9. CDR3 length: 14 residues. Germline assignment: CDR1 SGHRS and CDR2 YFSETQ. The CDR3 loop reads CANLKTSGAYEQYV. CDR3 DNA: TGCGCCAACCTAAAGACTAGCGGAGCCTACGAGCAGTACGTC.

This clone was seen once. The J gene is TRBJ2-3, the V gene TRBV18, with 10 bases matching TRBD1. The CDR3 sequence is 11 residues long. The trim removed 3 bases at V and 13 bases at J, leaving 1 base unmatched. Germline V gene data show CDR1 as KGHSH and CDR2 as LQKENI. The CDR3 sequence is CASSPGQGKYF. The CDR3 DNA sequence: TGTGCCAGCTCACCGGGACAGGGGAAGTATTTT.

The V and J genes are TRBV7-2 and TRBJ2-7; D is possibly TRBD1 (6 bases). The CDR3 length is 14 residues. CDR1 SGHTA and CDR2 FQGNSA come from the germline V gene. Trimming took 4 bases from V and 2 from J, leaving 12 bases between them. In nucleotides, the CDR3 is TGTGCCAGCAGCTCGTCGCCAGGGGCCTACGAGCAGTACTTC. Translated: CASSSSPGAYEQYF.

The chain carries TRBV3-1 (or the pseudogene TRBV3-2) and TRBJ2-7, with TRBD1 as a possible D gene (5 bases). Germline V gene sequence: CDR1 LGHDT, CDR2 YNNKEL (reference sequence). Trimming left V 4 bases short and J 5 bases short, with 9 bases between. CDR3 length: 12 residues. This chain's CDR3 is CASSPPRDEQYV. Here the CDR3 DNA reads TGTGCCAGCAGCCCCCCCAGGGACGAGCAGTACGTC.

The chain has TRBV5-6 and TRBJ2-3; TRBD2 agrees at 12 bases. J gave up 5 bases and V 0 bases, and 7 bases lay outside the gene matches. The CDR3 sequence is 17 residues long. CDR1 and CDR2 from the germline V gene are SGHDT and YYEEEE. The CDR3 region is CASSLDPTSGGGDTQYF. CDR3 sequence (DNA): TGTGCCAGCAGCTTGGATCCGACTAGCGGGGGAGGAGATACGCAGTATTTT.

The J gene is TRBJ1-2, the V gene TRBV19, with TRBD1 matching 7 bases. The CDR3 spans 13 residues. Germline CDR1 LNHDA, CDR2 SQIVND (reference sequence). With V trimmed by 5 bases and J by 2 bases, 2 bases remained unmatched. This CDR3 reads CASSQGQNYGYTF. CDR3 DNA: TGTGCCAGTAGTCAGGGACAGAACTATGGCTACACCTTC.

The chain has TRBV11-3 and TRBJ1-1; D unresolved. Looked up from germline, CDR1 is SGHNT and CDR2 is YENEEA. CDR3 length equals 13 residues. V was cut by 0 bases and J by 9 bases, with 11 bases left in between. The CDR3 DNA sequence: TGTGCCAGCAGCTTAGATCGAGAGGGCCAAGCTTTCTTT. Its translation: CASSLDREGQAFF.

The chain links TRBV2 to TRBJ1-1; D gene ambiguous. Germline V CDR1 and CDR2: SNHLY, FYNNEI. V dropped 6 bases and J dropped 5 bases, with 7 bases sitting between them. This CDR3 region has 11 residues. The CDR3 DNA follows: TGTGCCAGCAGGAGGGATACTGAAGCTTTCTTT. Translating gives CASRRDTEAFF.

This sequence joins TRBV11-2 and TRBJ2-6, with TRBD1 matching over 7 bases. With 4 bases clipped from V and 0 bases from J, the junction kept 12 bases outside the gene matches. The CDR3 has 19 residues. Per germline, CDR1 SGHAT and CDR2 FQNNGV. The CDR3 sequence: CASSSPTGSRRSGANVLTF. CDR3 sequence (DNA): TGTGCCAGCAGCTCACCGACAGGGTCTCGTCGCTCTGGGGCCAACGTCCTGACTTTC.

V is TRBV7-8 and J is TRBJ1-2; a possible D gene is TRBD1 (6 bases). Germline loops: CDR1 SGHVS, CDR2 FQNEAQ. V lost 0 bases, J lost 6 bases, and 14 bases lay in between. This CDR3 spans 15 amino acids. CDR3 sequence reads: CASSLAGRGDHGYTF. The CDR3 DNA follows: TGTGCCAGCAGCTTAGCGGGCAGGGGCGATCATGGCTACACCTTC.

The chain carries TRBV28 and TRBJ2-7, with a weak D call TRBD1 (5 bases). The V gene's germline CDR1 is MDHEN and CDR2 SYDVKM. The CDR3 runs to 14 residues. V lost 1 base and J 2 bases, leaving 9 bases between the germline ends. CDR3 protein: CASSLSRAPYEQYV. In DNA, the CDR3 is TGTGCCAGCAGTTTATCCAGGGCACCCTACGAGCAGTACGTC.

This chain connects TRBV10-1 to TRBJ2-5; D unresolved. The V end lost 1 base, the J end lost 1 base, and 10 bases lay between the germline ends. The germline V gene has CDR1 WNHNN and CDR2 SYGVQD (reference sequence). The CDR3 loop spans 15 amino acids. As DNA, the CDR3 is TGCGCCAGCAGTGAGTTTTCTGGTAGCCAAGAGACCCAGTACTTC. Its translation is CASSEFSGSQETQYF.

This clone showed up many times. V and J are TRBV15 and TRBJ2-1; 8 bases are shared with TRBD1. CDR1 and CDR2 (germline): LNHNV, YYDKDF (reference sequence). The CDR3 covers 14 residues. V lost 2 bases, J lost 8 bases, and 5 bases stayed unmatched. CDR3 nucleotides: TGTGCCACCAGCAGACGGGACAGGTTGGATGAGCAGTTCTTC. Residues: CATSRRDRLDEQFF.

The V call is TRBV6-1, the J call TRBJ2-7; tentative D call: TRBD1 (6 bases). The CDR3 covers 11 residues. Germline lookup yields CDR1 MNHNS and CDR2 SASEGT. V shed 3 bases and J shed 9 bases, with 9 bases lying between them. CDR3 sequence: CASSDTGRQYV. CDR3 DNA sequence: TGTGCCAGCAGTGATACAGGGAGGCAGTACGTC.

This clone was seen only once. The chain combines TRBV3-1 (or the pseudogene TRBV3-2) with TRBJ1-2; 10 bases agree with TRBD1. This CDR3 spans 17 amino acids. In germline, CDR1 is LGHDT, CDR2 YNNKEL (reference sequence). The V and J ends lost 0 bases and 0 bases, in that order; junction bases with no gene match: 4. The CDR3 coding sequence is TGTGCCAGCAGCCAAGAAAGGGGGACAGGGGCTAACTATGGCTACACCTTC. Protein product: CASSQERGTGANYGYTF.

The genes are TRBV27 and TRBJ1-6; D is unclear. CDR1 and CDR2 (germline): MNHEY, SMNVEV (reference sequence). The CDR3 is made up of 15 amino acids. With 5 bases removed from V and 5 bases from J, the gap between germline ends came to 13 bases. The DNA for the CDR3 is TGTGCCAGCAGTCCGGCAGAGGTGGATAATTCACCCCTCCACTTT. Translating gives CASSPAEVDNSPLHF.

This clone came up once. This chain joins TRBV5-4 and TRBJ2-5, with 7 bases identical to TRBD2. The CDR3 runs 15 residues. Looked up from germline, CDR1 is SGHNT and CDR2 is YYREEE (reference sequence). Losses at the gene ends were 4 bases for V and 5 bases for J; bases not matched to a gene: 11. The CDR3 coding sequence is TGTGCCAGCAGCCCCGGCGGCGGGGGACCCGAGACCCAGTACTTC. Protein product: CASSPGGGGPETQYF.

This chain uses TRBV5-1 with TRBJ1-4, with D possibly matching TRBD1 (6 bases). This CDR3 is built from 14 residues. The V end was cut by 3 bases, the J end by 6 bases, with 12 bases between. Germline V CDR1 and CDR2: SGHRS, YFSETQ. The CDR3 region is CASSSGQPDEKLFF. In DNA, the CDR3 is TGCGCCAGCAGCTCTGGACAGCCCGATGAAAAACTGTTTTTT.

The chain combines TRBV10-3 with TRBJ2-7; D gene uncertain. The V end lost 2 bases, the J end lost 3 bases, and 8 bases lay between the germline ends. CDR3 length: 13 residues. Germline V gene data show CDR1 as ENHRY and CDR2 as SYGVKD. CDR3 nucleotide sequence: TGTGCCATCAGTGAGGACACGTTCTACGAGCAGTACTTC. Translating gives CAISEDTFYEQYF.

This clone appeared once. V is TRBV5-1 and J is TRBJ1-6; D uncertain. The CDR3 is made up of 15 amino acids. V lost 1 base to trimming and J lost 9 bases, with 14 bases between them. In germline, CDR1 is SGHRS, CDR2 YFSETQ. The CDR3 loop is CASSLQQTTGSPLHF. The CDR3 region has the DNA TGCGCCAGCAGCTTGCAGCAAACAACGGGTTCACCCCTCCACTTT. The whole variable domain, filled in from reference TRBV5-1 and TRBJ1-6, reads KAGVTQTPRYLIKTRGQQVTLSCSPISGHRSVSWYQQTPGQGLQFLFEYFSETQRNKGNFPGRFSGRQFSNSRSEMNVSTLELGDSALYLCASSLQQTTGSPLHFGNGTRLTVT.

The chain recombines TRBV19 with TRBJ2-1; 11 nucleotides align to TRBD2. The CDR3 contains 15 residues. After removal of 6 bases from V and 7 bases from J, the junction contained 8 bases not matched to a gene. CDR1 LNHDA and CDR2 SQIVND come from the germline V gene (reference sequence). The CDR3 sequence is CASSRGTSGLNEQFF. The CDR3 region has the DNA TGTGCCAGTAGCCGAGGGACTAGCGGTCTAAATGAGCAGTTCTTC.

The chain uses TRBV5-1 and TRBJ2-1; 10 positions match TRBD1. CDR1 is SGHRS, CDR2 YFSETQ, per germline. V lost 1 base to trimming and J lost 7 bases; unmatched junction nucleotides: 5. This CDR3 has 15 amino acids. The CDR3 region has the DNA TGCGCCAGCAGCTTGATCGGGACAGGGGTGAATGAGCAGTTCTTC. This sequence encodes CASSLIGTGVNEQFF.

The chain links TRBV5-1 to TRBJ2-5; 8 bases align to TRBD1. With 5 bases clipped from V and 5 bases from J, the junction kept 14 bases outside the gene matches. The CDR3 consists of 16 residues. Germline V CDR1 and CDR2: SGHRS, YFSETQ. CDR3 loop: CASSFLTGQGLETQYF. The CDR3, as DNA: TGCGCCAGCAGTTTTTTGACAGGACAGGGTTTGGAGACCCAGTACTTC.

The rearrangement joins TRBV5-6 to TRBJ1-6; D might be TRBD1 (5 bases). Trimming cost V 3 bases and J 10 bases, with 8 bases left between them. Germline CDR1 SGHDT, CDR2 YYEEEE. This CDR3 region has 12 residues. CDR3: CASSSNRSPLHF. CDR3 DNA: TGTGCCAGCAGCTCTAACAGGTCACCCCTCCACTTT.